This T cell receptor (beta chain) was sequenced for a study of blood T cell repertoires in COVID-19. Study-wide background: The United States, Italy and Spain provided the acute and convalescent COVID-19 samples.

Per the original data handling: Nucleated cell counts were estimated from reference gene primer amplification. Produced via immunoSEQ multiplex PCR; TCRdb's table is partial and in-frame only. V and J calls and clone size are given by that table; D and trimming were obtained from the DNA. This table has about 110,000 clones, just over 70% appearing once. J lost 9 bases, V lost 7 bases, and 15 bases had no gene match. There are 14 residues in the CDR3. The sequencing sample was made of peripheral blood. This sequence joins TRBV6-7 and TRBJ2-7; 7 bases line up with TRBD1. TRBV6-7 counts as an open reading frame of uncertain function. The receptor was isolated from a woman between 40 and 55 years old with acute or convalescent COVID-19. The CDR3 DNA reads TGTGCCAGCACGTCGAAGCTAGGGGCAGGGGGGCAGTACTTC. Translated, it gives CASTSKLGAGGQYF.